A selection of T cell receptor beta chains follows, all from one sample in a study of cytomegalovirus exposure and HLA in healthy donors. Sequenced by immunoSEQ multiplex PCR; TCRdb stores in-frame clones only, minus some. The sample shows 150,000 to 200,000 clones, just under 80% of them seen only once. Sequencing used PBMCs. All receptors derive from a man between 18 and 35 years old in good health and CMV-seropositive. The CDR3 runs from the conserved cysteine through the conserved F or W. Fields, in order: D gene, J gene, clone size, V gene, CDR3 DNA, CDR3 protein. The D gene is left open where the match is weak. Expanded clones get a size class; other rows say once, few or many, or leave the size out.

-	TRBJ2-1	-	TRBV7-9	TGTGCCAGCACCCTACAGGACTACCCCAATGAGCAGTTCTTC	CASTLQDYPNEQFF
-	TRBJ2-1	-	TRBV9	TGTGCCAGCAGCGTAGGAAGCCTATGGGGGGGCGGAGCTGATGAGCAGTTCTTC	CASSVGSLWGGGADEQFF
TRBD1	TRBJ1-1	-	TRBV27	TGTGCCAGCAGTCCCCCCGGACAGGGAGGGAACACTGAAGCTTTCTTT	CASSPPGQGGNTEAFF
TRBD2	TRBJ2-7	-	TRBV19	TGTGCCAGCGGACTAGCGGGGGACTACGAGCAGTACTTC	CASGLAGDYEQYF
TRBD2	TRBJ2-7	-	TRBV28	TGTGCCAGCAGTTCGTTACAACCCGGGACTAACGAGCAGTACTTC	CASSSLQPGTNEQYF
-	TRBJ1-1	-	TRBV5-6	TGTGCCAGCAGCTTGGGTAGTGGGAACACTGAAGCTTTCTTT	CASSLGSGNTEAFF
-	TRBJ1-1	-	TRBV29-1	TGCAGCGTTTATGGACAGAAGGCTTTCTTT	CSVYGQKAFF
TRBD1	TRBJ1-1	-	TRBV7-9	TGTGCCAGCAGCTTAGTCACAGGGGTGAACACTGAAGCTTTCTTT	CASSLVTGVNTEAFF
TRBD2	TRBJ2-5	-	TRBV5-6	TGTGCCAGCAGCTATGCGGGAGGGCGAGAAGAGACCCAGTACTTC	CASSYAGGREETQYF
-	TRBJ1-1	-	TRBV20-1	TGCAGTGCTGGGACTGACACTGAAGCTTTCTTT	CSAGTDTEAFF
-	TRBJ2-1	-	TRBV28	TGTGCCAGCAGTCTGTATACAGGGGACTCATTAGACAATGAGCAGTTCTTC	CASSLYTGDSLDNEQFF
-	TRBJ2-2	-	TRBV6-1	TGTGCCAGCAGTGAAGGGGGGGACACCGGGGAGCTGTTTTTT	CASSEGGDTGELFF
TRBD2	TRBJ2-1	-	TRBV4-2	TGTGCCAGCAGCCAAGAAGGTAGTGGGGGGGTATCTGAGCAGTTCTTC	CASSQEGSGGVSEQFF
-	TRBJ1-1	-	TRBV19	TGTGCCAGTTTACAGGGTCCCGGGGCTTTCTTT	CASLQGPGAFF
TRBD1	TRBJ1-4	few	TRBV28	TGTGCCAGCAGTTTACCCTTGACAGGGGCGAATGAAAAACTGTTTTTT	CASSLPLTGANEKLFF
TRBD1	TRBJ2-1	-	TRBV5-1	TGCGCCAGCAGCACTGGACAGGGCTCAAGCGGTGAGCAGTTCTTC	CASSTGQGSSGEQFF
-	TRBJ2-1	-	TRBV27	TGTGCCAGCAGTTCCCCGGGAGAATTCGTCGATGAGCAGTTCTTC	CASSSPGEFVDEQFF
-	TRBJ2-5	-	TRBV27	TGTGCCAGCAGTTTAGGTCTCAGGGGCTGGGAGACCCAGTACTTC	CASSLGLRGWETQYF
-	TRBJ1-1	-	TRBV7-2	TGTGCCAGCAGCTTATTGGCAAAAGAAGCTTTCTTT	CASSLLAKEAFF
TRBD1	TRBJ1-5	-	TRBV6-1	TGTGCCAGCAGCGGACAGGGTCCAAATCAGCCCCAGCATTTT	CASSGQGPNQPQHF
-	TRBJ1-1	once	TRBV30	TGTGCCTGGGTGGCACAGAAGGCTTTCTTT	CAWVAQKAFF
-	TRBJ2-1	-	TRBV4-3	TGCGCCAGCAGCCAAGATCCCGGCGGGACCGATGAGCAGTTCTTC	CASSQDPGGTDEQFF
TRBD1	TRBJ2-7	once	TRBV5-1	TGCGCCAGCAGCTTGACCGGGACAGGGCTCTACGAGCAGTACTTC	CASSLTGTGLYEQYF
-	TRBJ2-2	-	TRBV5-1	TGCGCCAGCAGCTTGGTTGTAGGGGCCGATGGTTTAGGGGAGCTGTTTTTT	CASSLVVGADGLGELFF
TRBD1	TRBJ2-7	-	TRBV18	TGTGCCAGCTCAGGGACAGTGGTGTACGAGCAGTACTTC	CASSGTVVYEQYF
-	TRBJ2-7	-	TRBV18	TGTGCCAGCTCACCAGGCGTCGGCACTACCTACGAGCAGTACTTC	CASSPGVGTTYEQYF
-	TRBJ1-2	-	TRBV7-9	TGTGCCAGCAGCCCTAGCGGGGGGGGCTACACCTTC	CASSPSGGGYTF
-	TRBJ1-2	-	TRBV19	TGTGCCAGTAGTGCCGGACTTTCACTGGCTAACTATGGCTACACCTTC	CASSAGLSLANYGYTF
-	TRBJ1-1	few	TRBV11-2	TGTGCCAGCAGCTTAGAGGCAGGGTGGGGAACTGAAGCTTTCTTT	CASSLEAGWGTEAFF
-	TRBJ1-1	-	TRBV7-6	TGTGCCGCACTCGCAAGGGGAAACACTGAAGCTTTCTTT	CAALARGNTEAFF
TRBD1	TRBJ2-7	few	TRBV11-1	TGTGCCAGCAGCTCGGGACAGAGCTACGAGCAGTACTTC	CASSSGQSYEQYF
TRBD1	TRBJ2-1	-	TRBV5-1	TGCGCCAGCAGCTTGGTATCCCGGCGGGACAGGGCCGCCCTTAGCTCCTACAATGAGCAGTTCTTC	CASSLVSRRDRAALSSYNEQFF
-	TRBJ2-5	once	TRBV19	TGTGCCAGTAGTATCTTTGTGGGGGGTCAAGAGACCCAGTACTTC	CASSIFVGGQETQYF
-	TRBJ1-1	-	TRBV5-1	TGCGCCAGCAGCTTTGGCCGAATTCAGGCCCTCAACACTGAAGCTTTCTTT	CASSFGRIQALNTEAFF
-	TRBJ2-2	-	TRBV11-2	TGTGCCAGCAGCTTAAACAGGGAGCTGTTTTTT	CASSLNRELFF
-	TRBJ2-1	-	TRBV5-4	TGTGCCAGCAGCTTGCCTAGCGTGAACTACAATGAGCAGTTCTTC	CASSLPSVNYNEQFF
-	TRBJ1-2	few	TRBV6-1	TGTGCCAGTCACGACCTCGGCGGCTATGGCTACACCTTC	CASHDLGGYGYTF
-	TRBJ1-3	-	TRBV5-6	TGTGCCAGCAGCTCCGGGACTGGAAACACCATATATTTT	CASSSGTGNTIYF
TRBD2	TRBJ2-1	once	TRBV4-1	TGCGCCAGCAGCCGCAGTGGGGGGGGGAGCTCCTACAATGAGCAGTTCTTC	CASSRSGGGSSYNEQFF
-	TRBJ2-1	-	TRBV6-6	TGTGCCAGCAGCGACCTCGCGGACTCCTACAATGAGCAGTTCTTC	CASSDLADSYNEQFF
-	TRBJ2-5	-	TRBV6-1	TGTGCCAGCAGTGACCCGACTAGTGGGGGGGCGGGGGAGACCCAGTACTTC	CASSDPTSGGAGETQYF
-	TRBJ2-2	-	TRBV7-3	TGTGCCAGCAGCCTAAATCCGGGAAGGACCGGGGAGCTGTTTTTT	CASSLNPGRTGELFF
-	TRBJ1-1	medium-sized	TRBV19	TGTGCCAGTAGTGACATCAGGGGTAGGAACACTGAAGCTTTCTTT	CASSDIRGRNTEAFF
-	TRBJ2-7	-	TRBV7-2	TGTGCCAACCAAACCCTCGGAGCCTACGAGCAGTACTTC	CANQTLGAYEQYF
TRBD1	TRBJ1-4	-	TRBV4-3	TGCGCCAGCAGCCAGACGGGACAGGGAGACGAAAAACTGTTTTTT	CASSQTGQGDEKLFF